These 9 T cell receptor beta chains share one sample of origin, sequenced in a study of blood T cell repertoires in COVID-19. Libraries were prepared by immunoSEQ multiplex PCR; TCRdb keeps only in-frame clonotypes and omits some of them. This sample carries some 64,000 clones, 72% of them seen once, and the ten largest clones take around 4.8%. Sequenced: peripheral blood. Receptors were obtained from a woman in her 70s with COVID-19, enrolled during active disease.

The V gene is TRBV29-1, the J gene TRBJ1-2; TRBD1 matches 12 bases. Germline values: CDR1 SQVTM, CDR2 ANQGSEA. Losses at the gene ends were 6 bases for V and 6 bases for J; bases not matched to a gene: 8. There are 14 residues in the CDR3. CDR3 coding DNA: TGCAGCGTCCCCTTGGGACAGGGGGCGAATGGCTACACCTTC. Protein sequence: CSVPLGQGANGYTF.

V is TRBV9 and J is TRBJ2-1; TRBD1 matches 10 bases. V was clipped by 2 bases and J by 8 bases; unmatched bases: 1. CDR1 SGDLS and CDR2 YYNGEE come from the germline V gene. The CDR3 totals 13 residues. CDR3 DNA: TGTGCCAGCAGCGTGGACAGGGGGGATGAGCAGTTCTTC. Residues: CASSVDRGDEQFF.

The gene calls are TRBV7-9 and TRBJ1-1; a possible D gene is TRBD1 (6 bases). Trimming cost V 5 bases and J 5 bases, with 18 bases left between them. CDR1 and CDR2 from the germline V gene are SEHNR and FQNEAQ (reference sequence). The CDR3 extends over 15 amino acids. CDR3 sequence: CASSAITGSATEAFF. The CDR3 nucleotides are TGTGCCAGCAGCGCAATCACAGGGTCTGCAACTGAAGCTTTCTTT.

The chain links TRBV6-4 to TRBJ2-1; 9 bases fit TRBD2. CDR3 size: 15 residues. After removal of 3 bases from V and 4 bases from J, the junction contained 4 bases not matched to a gene. CDR1 is MRHNA, CDR2 SNTAGT, per germline. This chain's CDR3 is CASSDERGAYNEQFF. CDR3 coding DNA: TGTGCCAGCAGTGATGAGCGGGGGGCATACAATGAGCAGTTCTTC.

The count of this clone is one. The chain uses TRBV15 and TRBJ2-2; the match to TRBD2 covers 7 bases. Germline trimming cut 5 bases from V and 5 bases from J; bases unmatched to any gene: 2. Germline CDR1 reads LNHNV; CDR2 reads YYDKDF (reference sequence). This CDR3 region has 13 residues. CDR3 DNA sequence: TGTGCCACCAGCCTCGGGAGGACCGGGGAGCTGTTTTTT. Translation: CATSLGRTGELFF.

The gene calls are TRBV19 and TRBJ2-1; 13 bases match TRBD2. CDR1 and CDR2 from the germline V gene are LNHDA and SQIVND (reference sequence). With V trimmed by 8 bases and J by 1 base, 5 bases remained unmatched. CDR3 length: 16 amino acids. CDR3 amino acids: CASGLAGAGSYNEQFF. The CDR3 DNA is TGTGCCAGTGGACTAGCGGGAGCGGGGTCCTACAATGAGCAGTTCTTC.

The chain uses TRBV5-6 and TRBJ2-3, with 11 bases that match TRBD1. The ends lost 4 bases at V and 4 bases at J; junction bases unmatched: 5. The CDR3 is 15 amino acids. CDR1 is SGHDT, CDR2 YYEEEE, per germline. CDR3 region: CASSADRGRSDTQYF. The CDR3 DNA is TGTGCCAGCAGCGCGGACAGGGGGCGATCAGATACGCAGTATTTT.

This clone appeared a single time. CDR3 nucleotides: TGTGCCAGCAAAGGACAGGGGTCCGAAGCTTTCTTT. Translated, it gives CASKGQGSEAFF. The chain carries TRBV25-1 and TRBJ1-1; 9 nucleotides line up with TRBD1. V trimming: 7 bases; J trimming: 8 bases; junction bases outside the gene matches: 5. The length of the CDR3 is 12 residues. The germline CDR1 and CDR2 sequences are MGHDK and SYGVNS.

This clone showed up just a few times. The sample carries other DNA sequences with the same CDR3. The chain employs TRBV19 and TRBJ1-2, with 12 positions matching TRBD1. V lost 3 bases and J lost 5; bases outside the gene matches: 4. The CDR3 covers 15 residues. Germline V gene sequence: CDR1 LNHDA, CDR2 SQIVND (reference sequence). This CDR3 is CASSMGQGASYGYTF. Written as DNA, the CDR3 is TGTGCCAGTAGTATGGGACAGGGGGCGTCTTATGGCTACACCTTC.